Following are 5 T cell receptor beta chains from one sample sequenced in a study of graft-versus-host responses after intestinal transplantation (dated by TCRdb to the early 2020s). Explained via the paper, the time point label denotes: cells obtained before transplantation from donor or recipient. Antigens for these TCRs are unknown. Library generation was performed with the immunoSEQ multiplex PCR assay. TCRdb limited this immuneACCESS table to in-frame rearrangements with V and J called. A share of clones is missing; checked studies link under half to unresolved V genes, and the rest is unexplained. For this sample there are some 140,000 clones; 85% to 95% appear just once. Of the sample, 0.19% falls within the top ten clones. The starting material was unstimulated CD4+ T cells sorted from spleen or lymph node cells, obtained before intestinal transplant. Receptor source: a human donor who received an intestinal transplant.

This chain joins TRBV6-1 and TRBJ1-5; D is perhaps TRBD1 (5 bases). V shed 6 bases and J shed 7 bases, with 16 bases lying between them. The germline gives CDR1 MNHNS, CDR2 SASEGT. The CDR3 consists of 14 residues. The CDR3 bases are TGTGCCAGCAGCGTGGGGTTCAGGGACCAGCCCCAGCATTTT. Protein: CASSVGFRDQPQHF.

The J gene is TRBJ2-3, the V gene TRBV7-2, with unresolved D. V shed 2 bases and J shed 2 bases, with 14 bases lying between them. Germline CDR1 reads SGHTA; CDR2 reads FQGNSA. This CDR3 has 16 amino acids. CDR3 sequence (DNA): TGTGCCAGCAGCTTACTGCCGGGTCCGTCCACAGATACGCAGTATTTT. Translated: CASSLLPGPSTDTQYF. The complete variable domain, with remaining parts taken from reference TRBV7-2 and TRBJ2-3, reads GAGVSQSPSNKVTEKGKDVELRCDPISGHTALYWYRQSLGQGLEFLIYFQGNSAPDKSGLPSDRFSAERTGGSVSTLTIQRTQQEDSAVYLCASSLLPGPSTDTQYFGPGTRLTVL.

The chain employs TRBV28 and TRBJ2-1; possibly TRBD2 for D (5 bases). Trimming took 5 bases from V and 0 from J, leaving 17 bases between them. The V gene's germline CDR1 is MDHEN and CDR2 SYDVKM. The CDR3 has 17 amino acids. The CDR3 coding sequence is TGTGCCAGCAGTCCCCCGTTGTGGGAGAGCTCCTACAATGAGCAGTTCTTC. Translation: CASSPPLWESSYNEQFF.

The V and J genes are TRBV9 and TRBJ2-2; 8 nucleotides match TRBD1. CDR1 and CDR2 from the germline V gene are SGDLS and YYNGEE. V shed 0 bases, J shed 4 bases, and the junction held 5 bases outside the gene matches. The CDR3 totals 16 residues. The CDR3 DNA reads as TGTGCCAGCAGCGTAGTGACAGGGGCGGTCACCGGGGAGCTGTTTTTT. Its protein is CASSVVTGAVTGELFF.

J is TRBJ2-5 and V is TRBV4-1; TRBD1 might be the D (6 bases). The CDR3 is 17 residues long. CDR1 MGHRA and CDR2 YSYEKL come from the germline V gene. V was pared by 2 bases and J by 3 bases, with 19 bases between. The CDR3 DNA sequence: TGCGCCAGCAGCCAACCTGGACAGACGAGGGCAAAAGAGACCCAGTACTTC. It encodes CASSQPGQTRAKETQYF.